This T cell receptor (beta chain) originates from a study of cytomegalovirus exposure and HLA in healthy donors. A remark on this clone: Its antigen is unidentified.

PCR used 60 Vbeta primers and 13 Jbeta primers. Using immunoSEQ multiplex PCR, the repertoire was profiled, and TCRdb retains in-frame clones only, with some absent. The sample includes 180,000 or so clones, 75% to 85% of them seen just once. CDR1 is GTSNPN, CDR2 SVGIG, per germline (reference sequence). V dropped 1 base and J dropped 3; count of bases not matched to a gene: 2. CDR3 size: 14 residues. General study results and limits: In a later analysis, several top co-occurrence clusters appeared linked to parvovirus B19, influenza, CMV and Epstein-Barr virus. With further analysis later on, most CMV-associated TCR beta chains appeared HLA-restricted. The authors reported that TCR beta sequences could predict HLA-A and HLA-B alleles. These predictions were accurate for most subjects in the first cohort.

This TCR was sampled from a woman aged 50 to 60 in good health and CMV-seronegative. The material sequenced was PBMCs. This chain links TRBV30 with TRBJ2-2; 7 nucleotides line up with TRBD1. This CDR3 reads CAWSGTGYTGELFF. DNA for the CDR3: TGTGCCTGGAGTGGGACAGGCTACACCGGGGAGCTGTTTTTT.